These 11 T cell receptor beta chains came from one sample sequenced in a study of T cell changes during pregnancy in multiple sclerosis. Some clones are missing from TCRdb's copy, which holds only in-frame ones; the method was immunoSEQ multiplex PCR. This table has 40,000 to 45,000 clones, 88% appearing once. The sequencing here drew on CD8+ T cells from peripheral blood mononuclear cells, taken after pregnancy. These receptors came from a female donor in good health, enrolled as a control in a pregnancy study.

The chain joins TRBV7-3 to TRBJ1-1, with D perhaps matching TRBD1 (5 bases). Looked up from germline, CDR1 is SGHTA and CDR2 is FQGTGA. Trimming pared 2 bases from V and 0 bases from J, leaving 10 bases between. The CDR3 has 15 residues. The CDR3 sequence: CASSLLGGVNTEAFF. As DNA, the CDR3 is TGTGCCAGCAGCTTATTGGGGGGGGTGAACACTGAAGCTTTCTTT. Full variable domain (remainder filled in from reference TRBV7-3 and TRBJ1-1): GAGVSQTPSNKVTEKGKYVELRCDPISGHTALYWYRQSLGQGPEFLIYFQGTGAADDSGLPNDRFFAVRPEGSVSTLKIQRTERGDSAVYLCASSLLGGVNTEAFFGQGTRLTVV.

This clone came up once. The chain combines TRBV29-1 with TRBJ2-5, with TRBD2 matching over 8 bases. The DNA end is a closer match to TRBJ2-7, so the J assignment may be wrong. CDR1 and CDR2 (germline): SQVTM, ANQGSEA. The CDR3 is made up of 14 amino acids. In DNA, the CDR3 is TGCAGCGTTGATTCGGGACTAGGAGGCTACGAGCAGTACTTC. Translation: CSVDSGLGGYEQYF.

The gene calls are TRBV7-9 and TRBJ2-7, with 9 bases identical to TRBD2. Per the germline V gene, CDR1 is SEHNR and CDR2 is FQNEAQ (reference sequence). The CDR3 runs to 15 residues. J gave up 1 base and V 4 bases, and 5 bases lay outside the gene matches. The CDR3 DNA follows: TGTGCCAGCAGCTCTCCGACTAGCGGTTCCTACGAGCAGTACTTC. Amino acid sequence: CASSSPTSGSYEQYF.

The CDR3 DNA follows: TGTGCCAGCAGTTGGACAGGGCTTAGAGGGGACACTGAAGCTTTCTTT. Protein: CASSWTGLRGDTEAFF. The rearrangement links TRBV28 to TRBJ1-1, with 8 bases that match TRBD1. The CDR3 contains 16 residues. Germline V lookup: CDR1 MDHEN, CDR2 SYDVKM. Trimming removed 4 bases from V and 3 bases from J; junction bases left unmatched: 10.

This chain's CDR3 is CASSPNLGELFF. The CDR3 DNA reads as TGTGCCAGCAGTCCTAATCTTGGGGAGCTGTTTTTT. This chain uses TRBV27 with TRBJ2-2, with D unclear. V was cut by 5 bases and J by 8 bases, with 9 bases left in between. Germline CDR1 reads MNHEY; CDR2 reads SMNVEV (reference sequence). The CDR3 consists of 12 residues.

This rearrangement joins TRBV12-5 to TRBJ1-4; 8 positions agree with TRBD1. This CDR3 comprises 14 residues. Per germline, CDR1 LGHNT and CDR2 FRNRAP. The V gene end was trimmed by 5 bases and the J gene end by 5 bases; junction bases not matched to a gene: 4. The DNA of the CDR3 is TGTGCTAGTGGTCTCGGACAGGGCAATGAAAAACTGTTTTTT. Translation: CASGLGQGNEKLFF.

This chain connects TRBV9 to TRBJ2-2, with TRBD2 matching over 7 bases. Germline V gene data show CDR1 as SGDLS and CDR2 as YYNGEE. J was trimmed by 3 bases and V by 3 bases; bases with no gene match: 8. CDR3 length equals 16 residues. The CDR3 reads CASSAPSGVDTGELFF. Here the CDR3 DNA reads TGTGCCAGCAGCGCACCCAGCGGGGTCGACACCGGGGAGCTGTTTTTT.

In its sample, this clone was seen a few times. The V gene is TRBV4-1, the J gene TRBJ2-1; 10 bases agree with TRBD2. The CDR3 loop spans 15 amino acids. Unmatched junction bases numbered 3, after V lost 4 bases and J lost 3 bases. Per germline, CDR1 MGHRA and CDR2 YSYEKL. Written as DNA, the CDR3 is TGCGCCAGCAGCCCCGGGACTAGCGACTACAATGAGCAGTTCTTC. Translated, it gives CASSPGTSDYNEQFF.

The chain joins TRBV19 to TRBJ1-6, with 7 bases fitting TRBD1. V lost 1 base to trimming and J lost 0 bases; unmatched junction nucleotides: 9. Germline lookup yields CDR1 LNHDA and CDR2 SQIVND (reference sequence). CDR3 length: 19 amino acids. The CDR3 DNA reads as TGTGCCAGTAGTATAGGGGGACAGAGCGGCAGCTCCTATAATTCACCCCTCCACTTT. Translating it yields CASSIGGQSGSSYNSPLHF.

The rearrangement uses TRBV10-1 and TRBJ1-5; perhaps TRBD1 as D (5 bases). The V end lost 4 bases, the J end lost 2 bases, and 21 bases lay between the germline ends. This CDR3 spans 18 amino acids. Germline CDR1 WNHNN, CDR2 SYGVQD (reference sequence). The CDR3 loop reads CASSGSVGAAGGNQPQHF. Written as DNA, the CDR3 is TGCGCCAGCAGTGGGTCAGTAGGGGCCGCCGGAGGCAATCAGCCCCAGCATTTT.

The CDR3 DNA is TGTGCCAGCAGCTCCGGGGCTAGCGGAGTCTACGAGCAGTACTTC. Translation: CASSSGASGVYEQYF. The chain links TRBV9 to TRBJ2-7, with 7 positions matching TRBD2. CDR3 length: 15 residues. V lost 4 bases to trimming and J lost 3 bases; unmatched junction nucleotides: 10. The germline CDR1 and CDR2 sequences are SGDLS and YYNGEE.